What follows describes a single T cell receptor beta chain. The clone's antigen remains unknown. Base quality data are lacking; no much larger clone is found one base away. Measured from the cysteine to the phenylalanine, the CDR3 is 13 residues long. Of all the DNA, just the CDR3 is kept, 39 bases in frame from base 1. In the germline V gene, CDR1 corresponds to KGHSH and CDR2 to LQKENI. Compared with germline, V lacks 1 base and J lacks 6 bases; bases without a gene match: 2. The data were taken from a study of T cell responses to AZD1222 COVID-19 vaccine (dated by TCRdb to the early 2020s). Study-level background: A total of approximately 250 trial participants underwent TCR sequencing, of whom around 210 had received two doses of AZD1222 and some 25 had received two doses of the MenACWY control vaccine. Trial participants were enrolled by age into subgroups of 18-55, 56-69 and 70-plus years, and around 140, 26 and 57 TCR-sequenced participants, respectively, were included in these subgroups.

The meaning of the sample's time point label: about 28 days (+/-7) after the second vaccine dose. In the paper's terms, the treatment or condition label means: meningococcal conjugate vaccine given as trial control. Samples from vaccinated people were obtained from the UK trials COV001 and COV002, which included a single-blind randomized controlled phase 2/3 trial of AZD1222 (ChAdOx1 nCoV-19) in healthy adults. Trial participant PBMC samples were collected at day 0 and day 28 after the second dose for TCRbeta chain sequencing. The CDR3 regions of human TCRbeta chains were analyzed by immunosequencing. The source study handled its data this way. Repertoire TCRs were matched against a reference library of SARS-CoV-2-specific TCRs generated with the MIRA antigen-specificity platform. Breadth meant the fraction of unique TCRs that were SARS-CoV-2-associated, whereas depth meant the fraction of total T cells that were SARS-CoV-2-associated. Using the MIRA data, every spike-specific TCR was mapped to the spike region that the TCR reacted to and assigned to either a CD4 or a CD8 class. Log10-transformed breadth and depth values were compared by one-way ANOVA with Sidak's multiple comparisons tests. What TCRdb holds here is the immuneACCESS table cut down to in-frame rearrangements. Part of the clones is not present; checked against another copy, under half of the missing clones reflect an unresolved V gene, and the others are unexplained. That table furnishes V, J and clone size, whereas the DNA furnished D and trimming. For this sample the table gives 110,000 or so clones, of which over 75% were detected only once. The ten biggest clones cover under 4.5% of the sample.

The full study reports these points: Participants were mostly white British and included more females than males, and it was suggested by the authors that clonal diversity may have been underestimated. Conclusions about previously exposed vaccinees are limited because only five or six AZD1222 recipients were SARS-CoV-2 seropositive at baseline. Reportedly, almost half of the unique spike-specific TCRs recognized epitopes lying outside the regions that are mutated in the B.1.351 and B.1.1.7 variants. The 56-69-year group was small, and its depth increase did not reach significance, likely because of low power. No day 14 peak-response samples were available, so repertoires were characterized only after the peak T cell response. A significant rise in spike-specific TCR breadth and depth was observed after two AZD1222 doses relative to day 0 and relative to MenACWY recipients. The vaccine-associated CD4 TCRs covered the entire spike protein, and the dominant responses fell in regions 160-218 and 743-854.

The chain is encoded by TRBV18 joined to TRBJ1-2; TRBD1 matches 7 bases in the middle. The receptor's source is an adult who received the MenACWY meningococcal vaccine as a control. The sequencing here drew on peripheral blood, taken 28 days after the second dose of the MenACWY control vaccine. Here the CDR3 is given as CASSPQQGNGYTF. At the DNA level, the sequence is TGTGCCAGCTCACCACAACAGGGGAATGGCTACACCTTC.